These T cell receptor beta chains were read from a single sample in a study of Ad26.COV2.S vaccination and SARS-CoV-2 variants. The data were produced by immunoSEQ multiplex PCR, yet TCRdb's version contains in-frame clones alone and is incomplete. Among about 480,000 clones listed, roughly 85% were seen once. The material was peripheral blood, obtained in a trial of Ad26.COV2.S vaccine versus placebo. These receptors all come from a person between 18 and 65 years old who received the Ad26.COV2.S COVID-19 vaccine or a placebo. Each CDR3 is given with its conserved first and last residue. The D gene is left open where the match is weak. Some rows have no size entry. The others give once, few or many, or a class for an expanded clone.

clone_size,j_call,v_call,d_call,cdr3_nt,cdr3_aa
once,TRBJ2-2,TRBV9,.,TGTGCCAGCGCTAGACAGCTCTTAGACTCCGGGGAGCTGTTTTTT,CASARQLLDSGELFF
.,TRBJ2-7,TRBV7-2,TRBD2,TGTGCCAGCAGCAGCAGCGGGAGGTTCTCCTACGAGCAGTACTTC,CASSSSGRFSYEQYF
.,TRBJ2-7,TRBV6-6,.,TGTGCCAGCAGCCCTCGCGGGACATCAGCCTACGAGCAGTACTTC,CASSPRGTSAYEQYF
.,TRBJ2-3,TRBV6-5,TRBD2,TGTGCCGGAAAGCGGGATTGGGGCACAGATACGCAGTATTTT,CAGKRDWGTDTQYF
.,TRBJ2-3,TRBV27,.,TGTGCCAGCAGTATAGGGGGGCGAGATACGCAGTATTTT,CASSIGGRDTQYF
.,TRBJ1-1,TRBV7-8,.,TGTGCCAGCAGCTTGGGGGGTTCGAACACTGAAGCTTTCTTT,CASSLGGSNTEAFF
once,TRBJ1-1,TRBV27,TRBD1,TGTGCCAGCAGTTTTGGGACAGGGTTGAACACTGAAGCTTTCTTT,CASSFGTGLNTEAFF
.,TRBJ2-1,TRBV6-6,.,TGTGCCAGCAGCAGGGACTCCTACAATGAGCAGTTCTTC,CASSRDSYNEQFF
.,TRBJ1-5,TRBV30,.,TGTGCCTGGGCAGACAGGTCTGGTCAGCCCCAGCATTTT,CAWADRSGQPQHF
.,TRBJ1-2,TRBV7-4,.,TGTGCCAGCAGCTTAGCCCGCGCAGGGGATGGCTACACCTTC,CASSLARAGDGYTF
.,TRBJ2-5,TRBV21-1,.,TGTGCCAGCAGCAAAGTGGAGGCCGGTTGCGAGACCCAGTACTTC,CASSKVEAGCETQYF
.,TRBJ2-7,TRBV5-4,.,TGTGCCAGCAGCCCTGTGTGGGGCGAGCAGTACTTC,CASSPVWGEQYF
.,TRBJ1-5,TRBV5-5,.,TGTGCCAGCAGCTTGGCAGGGGCAGGGACGCATCAGCCCCAGCATTTT,CASSLAGAGTHQPQHF
.,TRBJ2-1,TRBV5-4,.,TGTGCCAGCTCTCCGGTCCCGTCCTACAATGAGCAGTTCTTC,CASSPVPSYNEQFF
.,TRBJ2-5,TRBV4-3,TRBD2,TGCGCCAGCAGCCAGCGGGGGGTGGGAGAGACCCAGTACTTC,CASSQRGVGETQYF
once,TRBJ1-2,TRBV29-1,.,TGCAGCGTCGGGGACAAATGGGATGGCTACACCTTC,CSVGDKWDGYTF
.,TRBJ1-2,TRBV16,TRBD1,TGTGCCAGCAGCCCCGACAGGGAAGGTGGCTACACCTTC,CASSPDREGGYTF
few,TRBJ2-7,TRBV27,.,TGTGCCAGCAGGGGCACCTACTACGAGCAGTACTTC,CASRGTYYEQYF
.,TRBJ2-5,TRBV2,.,TGTGCCAGCGCAAGGGACACGGAAGAGACCCAGTACTTC,CASARDTEETQYF
.,TRBJ2-3,TRBV20-1,.,TGCAGTGCTAATAGTGCCGATACGCAGTATTTT,CSANSADTQYF
.,TRBJ2-6,TRBV14,TRBD1,TGTGCCAGCAGCCTACAGGGGGCGACTGGGGCCAACGTCCTGACTTTC,CASSLQGATGANVLTF
.,TRBJ2-6,TRBV5-1,.,TGCGCCAGCAGCTTGCAGGGCTCTGGGGCCAACGTCCTGACTTTC,CASSLQGSGANVLTF
.,TRBJ2-7,TRBV18,TRBD1,TGTGCCAGCTCGCCCGGGACAGGGCGCTACGAGCAGTACTTC,CASSPGTGRYEQYF
.,TRBJ2-1,TRBV27,TRBD2,TGTGCCAGCAGTATAGCGGGAGCCTACAATGAGCAGTTCTTC,CASSIAGAYNEQFF
.,TRBJ2-5,TRBV24-1,.,TGTGCCACCAGTGACTACCAAGAGACCCAGTACTTC,CATSDYQETQYF
.,TRBJ2-7,TRBV6-5,TRBD2,TGTGCCAGCAGCGGAGCGGGAGGGCCTTACGAGCAGTACTTC,CASSGAGGPYEQYF
once,TRBJ2-5,TRBV30,.,TGTGCCTGGAGTGACCCTCTGGCCCAGTACTTC,CAWSDPLAQYF
.,TRBJ2-7,TRBV14,TRBD1,TGTGCCAGCAGCCTTAGACCGGGACAGGGGGTCTACGAGCAGTACTTC,CASSLRPGQGVYEQYF
.,TRBJ2-3,TRBV28,.,TGTGCCAGCAGTTTCCCTAGGAGGGGCACAGATACGCAGTATTTT,CASSFPRRGTDTQYF
.,TRBJ1-4,TRBV28,TRBD1,TGTGCCAGCAGCCAAGGAGGAGGGACAGGATATAAAACTAATGAAAAACTGTTTTTT,CASSQGGGTGYKTNEKLFF
.,TRBJ1-1,TRBV2,TRBD1,TGTGCCAGCAGCGGACAGGGGACCTCATTACGGAGGAACACTGAAGCTTTCTTT,CASSGQGTSLRRNTEAFF
.,TRBJ2-3,TRBV4-3,.,TGCGCCAGCAGCCATCCCCGGGACGACCAAAAACCTAGCACAGATACGCAGTATTTT,CASSHPRDDQKPSTDTQYF
.,TRBJ2-3,TRBV5-5,TRBD1,TGTGCCAGCAGCTTGGTCGGGACAGGTAGCACAGATACGCAGTATTTT,CASSLVGTGSTDTQYF
once,TRBJ2-3,TRBV7-2,TRBD2,TGTGCCAGCAGCACCCGACTAGCGGGAGGGGCAGATACGCAGTATTTT,CASSTRLAGGADTQYF
once,TRBJ2-3,TRBV7-3,.,TGTGCCAGCAGCCCTTTAGTTGGCAGAAGAGATACGCAGTATTTT,CASSPLVGRRDTQYF
.,TRBJ1-5,TRBV9,.,TGTGCCAGCAGCGCCGGAAGCAATCAGCCCCAGCATTTT,CASSAGSNQPQHF
.,TRBJ2-6,TRBV15,.,TGTGCCACCAGCAGAGATAGTAGCGCTGGGGCCAACGTCCTGACTTTC,CATSRDSSAGANVLTF
.,TRBJ2-1,TRBV2,.,TGTGCCAGCAGTGAAGTGCCGTTCTACAATGAGCAGTTCTTC,CASSEVPFYNEQFF
.,TRBJ2-3,TRBV29-1,.,TGCAGCGTTGCACATAGGGTTCGCACAGATACGCAGTATTTT,CSVAHRVRTDTQYF
.,TRBJ1-2,TRBV29-1,.,TGCAGCGCTGTGTTCAGGGGAGGGGACTATGGCTACACCTTC,CSAVFRGGDYGYTF
.,TRBJ1-1,TRBV5-4,.,TGTGCCAGCAGCTTGAAGGGGAGTACTGAAGCTTTCTTT,CASSLKGSTEAFF
.,TRBJ2-2,TRBV28,.,TGTGCCAGCAGTTCGGGACTTAACACCGGGGAGCTGTTTTTT,CASSSGLNTGELFF
.,TRBJ2-5,TRBV11-2,.,TGTGCCAGCAGCTTAGGGCCGCGGGCAGGGGAAGAGACCCAGTACTTC,CASSLGPRAGEETQYF
.,TRBJ2-3,TRBV6-5,.,TGTGCCAGCCGGAGGGGGCCAATTAGCACAGATACGCAGTATTTT,CASRRGPISTDTQYF
.,TRBJ1-2,TRBV5-6,.,TGTGCCAGCAGCTTCCGACAGGTTGGGGGAGGGGGCTACACCTTC,CASSFRQVGGGGYTF
.,TRBJ2-7,TRBV5-4,.,TGTGCCAGCAGCTTGAATGTCGGGGGGCGCGAGCAGTACTTC,CASSLNVGGREQYF
few,TRBJ2-3,TRBV7-2,TRBD2,TGTGCCAGCAGCCAAGCGGGAGGGGGGTCGGGCACGCAGTATTTT,CASSQAGGGSGTQYF
.,TRBJ1-4,TRBV30,TRBD1,TGTGCCTGGAATTACGGACAGGGGGCTGGTGAAAAACTGTTTTTT,CAWNYGQGAGEKLFF
.,TRBJ1-3,TRBV4-2,TRBD1,TGTGCCAGCAGCCAAGGGACAGGGGAGGATTCAGGCTTAGGAAACACCATATATTTT,CASSQGTGEDSGLGNTIYF
.,TRBJ1-1,TRBV30,.,TGTGCCTGGAGTGAAAAGGAGGTGGGACGGAAAGCTTTCTTT,CAWSEKEVGRKAFF
.,TRBJ2-7,TRBV5-1,.,TGCGCCAGCAGCTTGGGGCGCGGTCGAGCGGACACCTACGAGCAGTACTTC,CASSLGRGRADTYEQYF
.,TRBJ2-2,TRBV7-9,.,TGTGCCAGCAGCTCAACCAGTGTGAGCAACTCGGCCGGGGAGCTGTTTTTT,CASSSTSVSNSAGELFF
.,TRBJ2-2,TRBV19,.,TGTGCCACGAAGGAGAACACCGGGGAGCTGTTTTTT,CATKENTGELFF
.,TRBJ2-1,TRBV5-1,TRBD2,TGCGCCAGCAGCACTAGCGGATACAATGAGCAGTTCTTC,CASSTSGYNEQFF
.,TRBJ2-2,TRBV5-1,.,TGCGCCAGCAGCTGGGGGATTTCCACCGGGGAGCTGTTTTTT,CASSWGISTGELFF